These T cell receptor gamma chains were read from a single sample in a study of intestinal T cells in coeliac disease. TCRdb re-called the multiplex PCR reads via CATT. The sample contains 800 or so gamma-chain clones, about half of which appear only once. Sequencing used a duodenal biopsy. These TCRs come from a human donor with celiac disease. The CDR3 runs from the conserved cysteine through the conserved F or W. The order of the fields is V gene, J gene, clone size, CDR3 DNA, CDR3 protein. For some rows the clone size is stated as once, few or many, or as a class when expanded; others skip it.

TRGV5,TRGJ1/TRGJ2,once,TGTGCCACCTGGGACGAAGAGTGGACAATCAATTATTATTATAAGAAACTCTTT,CATWDEEWTINYYYKKLF
TRGV3,TRGJ1/TRGJ2,-,TGTGCCACTGGGACAGGCCCTTATAAGAAACTCTTT,CATGTGPYKKLF
TRGV10,TRGJP1,-,TGTGCTGCAGTGGGAACCTTCACCGACCCCACTGGTTGGTTCAAGATATTT,CAAVGTFTDPTGWFKIF
TRGV3,TRGJ1/TRGJ2,-,TGTGCCACCTGTTGGGGAATAGAACTCTTT,CATCWGIELF
TRGV2,TRGJ1/TRGJ2,-,TGTGCCACCTGGACGGAAAAGAAACTCTTT,CATWTEKKLF
TRGV5,TRGJ1/TRGJ2,hyperexpanded,TGTGCCACCTGGAATTATTATAAGAAACTCTTT,CATWNYYKKLF
TRGV11,TRGJ1/TRGJ2,once,TGTGCCTGCTGGATTATGGGACTCCGTGTGACCTTCCTTTATTATAAGAAACTCTTT,CACWIMGLRVTFLYYKKLF
TRGV4,TRGJ1/TRGJ2,-,TGTGCCACCTGGGCCTTTAATAAGAAACTCTTT,CATWAFNKKLF
TRGV4,TRGJ1/TRGJ2,-,TGTGCCACCTGGGAACCCCGCGGGGGAAACGTCTTT,CATWEPRGGNVF
TRGV10,TRGJ1/TRGJ2,few,TGTGCTGCGTGGGAGGGATATAAGAAACTCTTT,CAAWEGYKKLF
TRGV10,TRGJ1/TRGJ2,few,TGTGCTGCGTGGGATCGGATTTATTATAAGAAACTCTTT,CAAWDRIYYKKLF
TRGV10,TRGJP1,-,TGTGCTGCGTGGGATTATAATCTGGTTTGGTTCAAGATATTT,CAAWDYNLVWFKIF
TRGV3,TRGJP1,-,TGTGCCACCTGGGTAGGTTGGTTCAAGATATTT,CATWVGWFKIF
TRGV2,TRGJ1/TRGJ2,-,TGTGCCACCTGGGACGGGGCGTGGGGTTATAAGAAACTCTTT,CATWDGAWGYKKLF
TRGV2,TRGJ1/TRGJ2,few,TGTGCCACCTGGGACGTCGTAAATTATTATAAGAAACTCTTT,CATWDVVNYYKKLF
TRGV8,TRGJ1/TRGJ2,few,TGTGCACCTGGGATAGTCGATTATAAGAAACTCTTT,CAPGIVDYKKLF
TRGV9,TRGJ1/TRGJ2,-,TGTGCCTTGTGGGAGAACCGAGGGGTAAGAAAACTCTTT,CALWENRGVRKLF
TRGV8,TRGJ1/TRGJ2,-,TGTGCCACCTGGGATAGGGGGGGTGGGAGATTGGATTATTATAAGAAACTCTTT,CATWDRGGGRLDYYKKLF
TRGV4,TRGJ1/TRGJ2,large,TGTGCCACCTGGGATGGGCCAAGTTATAAGAAACTCTTT,CATWDGPSYKKLF
TRGV2,TRGJ1/TRGJ2,-,TGTGCCACCTGGGACGGCTTAAGAAAACTCTTT,CATWDGLRKLF
TRGV10,TRGJ1/TRGJ2,-,TGTGCTGTCGTGGGAATTTATTATAAGAAACTCTTT,CAVVGIYYKKLF
TRGV2,TRGJ1/TRGJ2,large,TGTGCCACCTGGGAGCGGAAGAAACTCTTT,CATWERKKLF
TRGV2,TRGJ1/TRGJ2,few,TGTGCCACCTGGGCCAAGTTTCGACTGCCTTATTATTATAAGAAACTCTTT,CATWAKFRLPYYYKKLF
TRGV10,TRGJP2,-,TGTGCTGCGTTTCAGGTGAGTTGGATCAAGACGTTT,CAAFQVSWIKTF